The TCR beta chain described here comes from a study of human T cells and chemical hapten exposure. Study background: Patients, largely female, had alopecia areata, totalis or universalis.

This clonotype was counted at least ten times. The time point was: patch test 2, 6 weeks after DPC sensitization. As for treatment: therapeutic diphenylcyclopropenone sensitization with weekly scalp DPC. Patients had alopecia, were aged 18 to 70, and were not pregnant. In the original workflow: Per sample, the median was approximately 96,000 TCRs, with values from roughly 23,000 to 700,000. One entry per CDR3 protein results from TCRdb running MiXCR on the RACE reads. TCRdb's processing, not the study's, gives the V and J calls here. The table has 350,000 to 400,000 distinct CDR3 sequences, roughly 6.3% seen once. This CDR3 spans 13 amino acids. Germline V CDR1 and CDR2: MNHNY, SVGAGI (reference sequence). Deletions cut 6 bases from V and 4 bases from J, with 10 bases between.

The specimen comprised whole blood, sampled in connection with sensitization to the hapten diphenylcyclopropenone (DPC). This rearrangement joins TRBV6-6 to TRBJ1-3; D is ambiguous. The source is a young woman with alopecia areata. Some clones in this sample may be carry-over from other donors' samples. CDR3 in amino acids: CASRGLGGNTIYF. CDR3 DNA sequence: TGTGCCAGCAGAGGACTCGGAGGAAACACCATATATTTT.